The 2 T cell receptor beta chains reported below all come from one sample, sequenced in a study of beta chain features in type 1 diabetes. The study's findings and limits: Among all four CD4+ subsets, Type 1 diabetes patients had TCRB CDR3s that were moderately but significantly shorter.

For these receptors, no antigen is known. The sequenced template was cDNA made from the entire isolated RNA. Measured with immunoSEQ multiplex PCR; TCRdb has only the in-frame clones, and not every one. The repertoire holds hundreds of thousands of clones, with over 10% as singletons. Specimen: naive CD4+ T cells from blood. All receptors derive from a man younger than 35 with type 1 diabetes.

The V call is TRBV9, the J call TRBJ2-6; D assignment may be TRBD1 or TRBD2 (5 bases each). Germline V gives CDR1 SGDLS, CDR2 YYNGEE. V lost 3 bases to trimming and J lost 0 bases, with 19 bases between them. CDR3 size: 19 residues. This chain's CDR3 is CASSATGTGINSGANVLTF. The CDR3 bases are TGTGCCAGCAGCGCAACCGGGACCGGAATAAACTCTGGGGCCAACGTCCTGACTTTC.

This clone showed up just a few times. J is TRBJ2-6 and V is TRBV27, with TRBD2 as a possible D gene (7 bases). Trimming removed 2 bases from V and 4 bases from J, with 21 bases in between. Germline V gene sequence: CDR1 MNHEY, CDR2 SMNVEV (reference sequence). CDR3 length: 19 residues. In DNA form, the CDR3 reads TGTGCCAGCAGTTTAAAGGGGGGGTGGCCTCTATCCGGGGCCAACGTCCTGACTTTC. Translation: CASSLKGGWPLSGANVLTF.